A selection of T cell receptor beta chains follows, all from one sample in a study of shared clonotypes between healthy human individuals. Measured with immunoSEQ multiplex PCR; TCRdb has only the in-frame clones, and not every one. The sample contains millions of clones, more than 80% of which appear only once. The sequencing sample was made of naive CD4+ T cells sorted from blood. The receptors stem from a man in his late teens or twenties in good health. Both conserved end residues are part of each CDR3. Each record gives: clone size, V gene, J gene, D gene, CDR3 protein, CDR3 DNA. The D gene is left open where the match is weak. A clone size is listed for some rows: how often the clone was seen (once, few, many), or a class if it is expanded.

.	TRBV28	TRBJ2-3	TRBD1	CASSSGQGTDTQYF	TGTGCCAGCAGTTCGGGACAGGGCACAGATACGCAGTATTTT
.	TRBV18	TRBJ2-1	TRBD2	CASSPGVAGGNEQFF	TGTGCCAGCTCACCAGGAGTAGCGGGGGGCAATGAGCAGTTCTTC
.	TRBV27	TRBJ1-4	.	CASSFRENEKLFF	TGTGCCAGCAGTTTCAGGGAAAATGAAAAACTGTTTTTT
.	TRBV7-2	TRBJ2-7	TRBD2	CASRPSGAYEQYF	TGTGCCAGCAGACCTAGCGGAGCCTACGAGCAGTACTTC
.	TRBV4-3	TRBJ2-2	.	CASSLAPGELFF	TGCGCCAGCAGCCTAGCCCCCGGGGAGCTGTTTTTT
.	TRBV28	TRBJ1-6	.	CASSFRTYNSPLHF	TGTGCCAGCAGTTTTAGGACATACAATTCACCCCTCCACTTT
.	TRBV10-3	TRBJ1-3	.	CAISDPPGRAGNTIYF	TGTGCCATCAGTGACCCTCCGGGACGGGCTGGAAACACCATATATTTT
.	TRBV9	TRBJ1-3	.	CASSVSRGAGNTIYF	TGTGCCAGCAGCGTATCCCGCGGGGCTGGAAACACCATATATTTT
.	TRBV10-3	TRBJ1-1	.	CAISEARGTNTEAFF	TGTGCCATCAGTGAGGCGAGGGGGACGAACACTGAAGCTTTCTTT
.	TRBV10-3	TRBJ2-3	TRBD2	CAISAPPGRGSTDTQYF	TGTGCCATCAGCGCACCTCCCGGGCGGGGGAGCACAGATACGCAGTATTTT
.	TRBV6-1	TRBJ2-5	TRBD1	CASSEPQGAQETQYF	TGTGCCAGCAGTGAACCCCAGGGGGCGCAGGAGACCCAGTACTTC
.	TRBV5-1	TRBJ2-7	TRBD1	CASSLRDSSYEQYF	TGCGCCAGCAGTCTCCGGGACAGTTCCTACGAGCAGTACTTC
.	TRBV6-1	TRBJ1-2	.	CASSEALRGRDGYTF	TGTGCCAGCAGTGAAGCGCTGAGGGGGAGAGATGGCTACACCTTC
once	TRBV4-1	TRBJ2-7	.	CASSQDGQGPEFSYEQYF	TGCGCCAGCAGCCAAGATGGGCAGGGGCCAGAGTTCTCCTACGAGCAGTACTTC
.	TRBV10-3	TRBJ1-2	.	CATRQTTYGYTF	TGTGCCACCCGACAGACGACCTATGGCTACACCTTC
.	TRBV19	TRBJ1-6	.	CASSIVGRNSPLHF	TGTGCCAGTAGTATAGTGGGGAGGAATTCACCCCTCCACTTT
.	TRBV10-3	TRBJ2-7	.	CAISDIRAGRSYEQYF	TGTGCCATCAGTGACATCCGAGCGGGTCGCTCCTACGAGCAGTACTTC
.	TRBV19	TRBJ2-1	.	CAATQNEQFF	TGTGCCGCGACCCAAAATGAGCAGTTCTTC
.	TRBV4-1	TRBJ1-6	.	CASSQRDGRISYNSPLHF	TGCGCCAGCAGCCAACGTGATGGACGGATCTCCTATAATTCACCCCTCCACTTT
.	TRBV7-9	TRBJ2-6	.	CASSLDYRVSSGANVLTF	TGTGCCAGCAGCTTAGACTACAGGGTATCCTCTGGGGCCAACGTCCTGACTTTC
once	TRBV6-1	TRBJ1-5	TRBD1	CASSETGQAQPQHF	TGTGCCAGCAGTGAGACAGGGCAAGCGCAGCCCCAGCATTTT
.	TRBV29-1	TRBJ2-3	TRBD2	CSVDRLAGTTDTQYF	TGCAGCGTTGATAGACTAGCGGGGACCACAGATACGCAGTATTTT
.	TRBV11-2	TRBJ2-5	.	CASSPGLGETQYF	TGTGCCAGCAGCCCAGGTCTTGGGGAGACCCAGTACTTC
.	TRBV7-9	TRBJ1-5	.	CASSFSGDPGGNQPQHF	TGTGCCAGCAGCTTCAGTGGGGACCCAGGAGGCAATCAGCCCCAGCATTTT
once	TRBV5-1	TRBJ1-2	.	CASSVQRPGASNYGYTF	TGCGCCAGCAGCGTCCAAAGACCGGGCGCCTCTAACTATGGCTACACCTTC
once	TRBV4-1	TRBJ1-2	.	CASSHPQGSYGYTF	TGCGCCAGCAGCCACCCACAGGGTTCCTATGGCTACACCTTC
.	TRBV4-3	TRBJ2-6	.	CASSQGISLYSGANVLTF	TGCGCCAGCAGCCAAGGCATCAGTTTGTACTCTGGGGCCAACGTCCTGACTTTC
.	TRBV5-5	TRBJ1-5	.	CASSPWEGANQPQHF	TGTGCCAGCAGCCCATGGGAAGGGGCGAATCAGCCCCAGCATTTT
.	TRBV6-6	TRBJ1-1	.	CASSRDTEAFF	TGTGCCAGCAGCCGGGATACTGAAGCTTTCTTT
.	TRBV4-1	TRBJ2-3	.	CASSLAEGSTQYF	TGCGCCAGCAGCCTGGCGGAGGGGAGTACGCAGTATTTT
.	TRBV6-5	TRBJ2-1	.	CASSYWLEGGHEQFF	TGTGCCAGCAGTTACTGGCTAGAGGGGGGCCATGAGCAGTTCTTC
once	TRBV9	TRBJ2-5	TRBD2	CASSVEASGGLRETQYF	TGTGCCAGCAGCGTAGAGGCTAGCGGGGGGCTGAGGGAGACCCAGTACTTC
few	TRBV6-1	TRBJ1-6	TRBD1	CASRYRGQNSPLHF	TGTGCCAGCAGGTACAGGGGTCAGAATTCACCCCTCCACTTT
.	TRBV7-9	TRBJ1-1	.	CASSFFQINTEAFF	TGTGCCAGCAGCTTCTTTCAGATCAACACTGAAGCTTTCTTT
.	TRBV10-1	TRBJ2-3	.	CASSLGGGRTDTQYF	TGCGCCAGCAGTCTGGGCGGGGGCCGCACAGATACGCAGTATTTT
.	TRBV9	TRBJ1-2	.	CASTLGGADLYGYTF	TGTGCCAGCACCCTAGGGGGGGCAGACCTCTATGGCTACACCTTC
.	TRBV6-1	TRBJ1-3	.	CASSELGRSRNTIYF	TGTGCCAGCAGCGAACTGGGACGATCTAGAAACACCATATATTTT
.	TRBV5-6	TRBJ2-1	.	CASSSPGLGNEQFF	TGTGCCAGCAGCTCCCCCGGGCTGGGGAATGAGCAGTTCTTC
.	TRBV9	TRBJ2-2	.	CASSVEGTGHTGELFF	TGTGCCAGCAGCGTAGAGGGGACGGGTCACACCGGGGAGCTGTTTTTT
.	TRBV5-4	TRBJ2-5	TRBD2	CASSPRTSGGKTQYF	TGTGCCAGCAGCCCTCGGACTAGCGGGGGGAAGACCCAGTACTTC
once	TRBV7-2	TRBJ2-5	.	CASSLTPGIQETQYF	TGTGCCAGCAGCTTAACTCCGGGTATCCAAGAGACCCAGTACTTC
.	TRBV18	TRBJ1-5	.	CASSPQEPHTSNQPQHF	TGTGCCAGCTCACCACAAGAGCCTCATACTAGCAATCAGCCCCAGCATTTT
.	TRBV19	TRBJ2-2	.	CASSIPRTTGELFF	TGTGCCAGTAGTATTCCCCGGACGACCGGGGAGCTGTTTTTT
.	TRBV2	TRBJ1-6	.	CASSGNWGSGSPLHF	TGTGCCAGCAGTGGAAATTGGGGGTCCGGGTCACCCCTCCACTTT
.	TRBV18	TRBJ2-1	.	CASSPNGENNEQFF	TGTGCCAGCTCCCCAAACGGGGAGAACAATGAGCAGTTCTTC
.	TRBV10-3	TRBJ2-3	.	CAISEMGPDTQYF	TGTGCCATCAGTGAGATGGGTCCAGATACGCAGTATTTT
.	TRBV28	TRBJ1-4	TRBD1	CASSLFGWTGREEKLFF	TGTGCCAGCAGTTTATTTGGCTGGACAGGGCGGGAGGAAAAACTGTTTTTT